This entry is about one TCR beta chain. The antigen remains unidentified. This record comes from a study of CD8 T cells in Susac syndrome. Looked up from germline, CDR1 is MNHEY and CDR2 is SVGAGI. V shed 4 bases and J shed 1 base, with 13 bases lying between them. This CDR3 comprises 15 residues. General study results and limits: The authors acknowledged that their TCR sequencing and HLA analysis involved a relatively small number of individuals.

Random hexamers primed reverse transcription of about 0.5 to 1 ug RNA. TCRdb re-derived calls from the immunoSEQ multiplex PCR reads in MiXCR, one entry per CDR3 protein. The data hold approximately 150,000 distinct CDR3 sequences, with just over 90% observed a single time. The chain is built from TRBV6-5 and TRBJ1-1; possible D gene TRBD1, 5 bases. The sample consisted of CD4+ T cells from PBMCs. The TCR was taken from a human donor in good health. The DNA for the CDR3 is TGTGCCAGCAGTTCTCCGGGACGGCAGAACACTGAAGCTTTCTTT. Translating it yields CASSSPGRQNTEAFF.